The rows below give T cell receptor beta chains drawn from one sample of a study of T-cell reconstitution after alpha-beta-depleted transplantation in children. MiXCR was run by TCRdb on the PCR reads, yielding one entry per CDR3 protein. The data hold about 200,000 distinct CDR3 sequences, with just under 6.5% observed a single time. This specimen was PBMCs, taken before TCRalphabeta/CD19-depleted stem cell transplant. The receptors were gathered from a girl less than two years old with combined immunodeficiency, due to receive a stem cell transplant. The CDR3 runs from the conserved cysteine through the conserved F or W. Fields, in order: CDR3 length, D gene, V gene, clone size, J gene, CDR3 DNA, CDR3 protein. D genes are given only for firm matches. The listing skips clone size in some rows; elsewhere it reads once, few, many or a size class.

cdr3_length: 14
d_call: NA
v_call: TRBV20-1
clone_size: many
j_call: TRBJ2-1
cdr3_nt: TGCAGTGCTAGCGGGAGAATCCATGGCAATGAGCAGTTCTTC
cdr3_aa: CSASGRIHGNEQFF

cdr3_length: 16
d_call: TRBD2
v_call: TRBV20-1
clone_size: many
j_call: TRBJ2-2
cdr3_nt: TGCAGTGCTAGTCTTGCTAGCGGGTTTGACACCGGGGAGCTGTTTTTT
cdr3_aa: CSASLASGFDTGELFF

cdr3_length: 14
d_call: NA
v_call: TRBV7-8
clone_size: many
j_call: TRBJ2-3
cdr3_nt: TGTGCCAGCAGCTTAATCGTAGGCGCAGATACGCAGTATTTT
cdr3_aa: CASSLIVGADTQYF

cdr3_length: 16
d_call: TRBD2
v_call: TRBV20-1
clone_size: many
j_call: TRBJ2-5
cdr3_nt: TGCAGTGCCCAAAAGGCTAGCGGGGGGCTTCAAGAGACCCAGTACTTC
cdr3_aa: CSAQKASGGLQETQYF

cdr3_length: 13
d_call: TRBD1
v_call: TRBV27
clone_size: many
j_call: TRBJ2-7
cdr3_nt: TGTGCCAGCAGTTTACGGACAGGGTACGAGCAGTACTTC
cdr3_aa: CASSLRTGYEQYF

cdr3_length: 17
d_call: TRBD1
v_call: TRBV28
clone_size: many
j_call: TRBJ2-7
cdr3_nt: TGTGCCAGCAGTTCCCGGGACAGGGTTTATTTCTCCTACGAGCAGTACTTC
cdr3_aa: CASSSRDRVYFSYEQYF

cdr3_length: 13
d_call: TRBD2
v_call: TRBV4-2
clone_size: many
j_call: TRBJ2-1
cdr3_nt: TGTGCCAGCACTAGCGGGGGGGCCAATGAGCAGTTCTTC
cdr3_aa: CASTSGGANEQFF

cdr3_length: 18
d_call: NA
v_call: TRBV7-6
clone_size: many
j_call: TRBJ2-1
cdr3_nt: TGTGCCAGCAGCTTAATCTCGATAGGGAGGGGGTCCCACAATGAGCAGTTCTTC
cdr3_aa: CASSLISIGRGSHNEQFF

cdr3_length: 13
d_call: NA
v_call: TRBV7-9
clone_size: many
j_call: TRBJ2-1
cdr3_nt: TGTGCCAGCAGCCCGGACTCTTTCAATGAGCAGTTCTTC
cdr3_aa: CASSPDSFNEQFF

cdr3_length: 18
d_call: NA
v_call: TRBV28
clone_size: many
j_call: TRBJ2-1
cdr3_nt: TGTGCCAGCAGTTCCCGGGACATCTCAAAGAGCTCCTACAATGAGCAGTTCTTC
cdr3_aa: CASSSRDISKSSYNEQFF

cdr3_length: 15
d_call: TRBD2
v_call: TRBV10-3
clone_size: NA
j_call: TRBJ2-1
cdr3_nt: TGTGCCCTCTGTTTGACTAGCGGGGTCTACAATGAGCAGTTCTTC
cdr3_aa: CALCLTSGVYNEQFF

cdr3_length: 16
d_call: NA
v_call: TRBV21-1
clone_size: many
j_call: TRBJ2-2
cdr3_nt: TGTGCCAGCAGCAAATCCCGGGACAGGGGCTCCGGGGAGCTGTTTTTT
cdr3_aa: CASSKSRDRGSGELFF

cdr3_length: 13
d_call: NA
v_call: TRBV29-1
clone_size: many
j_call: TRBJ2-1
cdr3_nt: TGCAGCGTCGCTAGGCGGGGACATAATGAGCAGTTCTTC
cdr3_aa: CSVARRGHNEQFF

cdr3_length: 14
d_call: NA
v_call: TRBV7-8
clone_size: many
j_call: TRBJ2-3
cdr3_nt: TGTGCCAGCAGCTTCTCAAGCGGGTGGGATACGCAGTATTTT
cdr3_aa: CASSFSSGWDTQYF

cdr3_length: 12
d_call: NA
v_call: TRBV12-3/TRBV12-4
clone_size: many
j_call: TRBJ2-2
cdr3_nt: TGTGCCAGCACCTGGGGGCCCGGGGAGCTGTTTTTT
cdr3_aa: CASTWGPGELFF

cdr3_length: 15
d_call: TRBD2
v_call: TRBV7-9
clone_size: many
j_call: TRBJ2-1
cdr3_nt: TGTGCCAGCAGCGGGGGGACTAGCGAAGGAAATGAGCAGTTCTTC
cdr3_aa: CASSGGTSEGNEQFF

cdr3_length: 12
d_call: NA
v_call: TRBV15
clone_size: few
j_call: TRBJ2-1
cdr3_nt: TGTGCCACCAGCAGACTGTACCGTCAGCAGTTCTTC
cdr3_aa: CATSRLYRQQFF

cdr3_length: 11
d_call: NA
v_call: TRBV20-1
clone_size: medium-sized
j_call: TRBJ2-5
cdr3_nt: TGCAGTGCTACCCACCAAGAGACCCAGTACTTC
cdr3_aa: CSATHQETQYF

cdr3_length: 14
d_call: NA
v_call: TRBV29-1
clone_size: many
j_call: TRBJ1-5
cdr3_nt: TGCAGCGTTGAAGATGGAGACCCTCATCAGCCCCAGCATTTT
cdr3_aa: CSVEDGDPHQPQHF

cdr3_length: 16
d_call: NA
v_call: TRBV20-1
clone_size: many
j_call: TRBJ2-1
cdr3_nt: TGCAGTGCTAGGGATCAGCTAGCGCGGGAACAGGCTGAGCAGTTCTTC
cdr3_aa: CSARDQLAREQAEQFF